Below, 20 T cell receptor beta chains from the same sample are listed, as sequenced in a study of OX40 agonist ivuxolimab in advanced cancers. Library method: the immunoSEQ multiplex PCR assay. Held by TCRdb, this immuneACCESS table contains in-frame sequences only and omits some clones. Under half of the omission traces to an unresolved V gene where checked; the cause of the rest is unknown. The sample records 90,000 to 120,000 clones, approximately 90% of which are singletons. 0.31% of the sample comes from the top ten. This sample comprised CD4+ or CD8+ T cells sorted from blood, obtained in a trial of the OX40 agonist ivuxolimab. The receptors shown here come from an adult with an advanced solid tumor such as melanoma, head and neck, liver or kidney cancer.

This chain links TRBV19 with TRBJ2-7, with 8 bases fitting TRBD2. Germline V gene lookup returns CDR1 LNHDA and CDR2 SQIVND (reference sequence). Trimming cost V 2 bases and J 6 bases; bases outside gene matches: 12. This CDR3 contains 16 residues. CDR3 residues: CASSIMPVDSGTEQYF. The CDR3 DNA sequence: TGTGCCAGTAGTATAATGCCGGTAGATAGCGGGACCGAGCAGTACTTC. Variable domain in full (rest from reference TRBV19 and TRBJ2-7): DGGITQSPKYLFRKEGQNVTLSCEQNLNHDAMYWYRQDPGQGLRLIYYSQIVNDFQKGDIAEGYSVSREKKESFPLTVTSAQKNPTAFYLCASSIMPVDSGTEQYFGPGTRLTVT.

The rearrangement joins TRBV6-1 to TRBJ1-2, with 8 bases aligning to TRBD1. V trimming: 3 bases; J trimming: 4 bases; junction bases outside the gene matches: 7. There are 15 residues in the CDR3. CDR1 is MNHNS, CDR2 SASEGT, per germline. DNA for the CDR3: TGTGCCAGCAGTGACCCGCAGGGGGCGGGCTATGGCTACACCTTC. Protein: CASSDPQGAGYGYTF.

The V call is TRBV7-8, the J call TRBJ2-1; D may be TRBD1 (6 bases). The V gene's germline CDR1 is SGHVS and CDR2 FQNEAQ. The CDR3 contains 18 residues. Between the trimmed V and J ends, which lost 0 bases and 10 bases, there was a span of 25 bases. CDR3 in DNA: TGTGCCAGCAGCTTAGCGCTCGGGGCTCTTCCCGAGGGGGAAGAGCAGTTCTTC. It translates to CASSLALGALPEGEEQFF.

This rearrangement joins TRBV30 to TRBJ2-7; TRBD2 agrees at 8 bases. Trimming cost V 1 base and J 9 bases; bases outside gene matches: 5. Looked up from germline, CDR1 is GTSNPN and CDR2 is SVGIG (reference sequence). The CDR3 contains 12 residues. The CDR3 here is CAWSGDAGGQYF. As DNA, the CDR3 is TGTGCCTGGAGTGGAGATGCGGGAGGGCAGTACTTC.

The V and J genes are TRBV19 and TRBJ2-3, with 7 nucleotides matching TRBD1. Germline assignment: CDR1 LNHDA and CDR2 SQIVND (reference sequence). The V and J ends lost 6 bases and 1 base, in that order; junction bases with no gene match: 4. The CDR3 is 14 residues long. DNA of the CDR3: TGTGCCAGTAGCCCAGACAGGGGCACAGATACGCAGTATTTT. Translated: CASSPDRGTDTQYF. Using reference TRBV19 and TRBJ2-3 for the parts outside the CDR3, the full variable domain is DGGITQSPKYLFRKEGQNVTLSCEQNLNHDAMYWYRQDPGQGLRLIYYSQIVNDFQKGDIAEGYSVSREKKESFPLTVTSAQKNPTAFYLCASSPDRGTDTQYFGPGTRLTVL.

The chain has TRBV27 and TRBJ2-7; 7 bases map to TRBD1. CDR1 is MNHEY and CDR2 is SMNVEV in the germline V gene (reference sequence). Germline trimming cut 7 bases from V and 5 bases from J; bases unmatched to any gene: 14. The CDR3 is made up of 15 amino acids. The CDR3 region has the DNA TGTGCCAGCACTTCCCCGACAGGGCTGGGAAACGAGCAGTACTTC. This translates into CASTSPTGLGNEQYF.

The chain uses TRBV11-2 and TRBJ2-7; D perhaps matches TRBD1 (6 bases). Trimming cost V 3 bases and J 2 bases, with 11 bases left between them. Germline CDR1 SGHAT, CDR2 FQNNGV. The CDR3 runs 14 residues. CDR3 sequence: CASSFVRGTYEQYF. The CDR3 DNA reads TGTGCCAGCAGCTTCGTCAGGGGCACCTACGAGCAGTACTTC.

V and J are TRBV11-3 and TRBJ2-7; 9 bases match TRBD2. V dropped 7 bases and J dropped 3; count of bases not matched to a gene: 7. The CDR3 sequence is 14 residues long. Germline CDR1 is SGHNT and CDR2 is YENEEA. The CDR3 loop is CASTPTSGIYEQYF. In nucleotides, the CDR3 is TGTGCCAGCACCCCGACTAGCGGAATCTACGAGCAGTACTTC.

The chain joins TRBV7-2 to TRBJ2-7; 10 positions agree with TRBD2. With V trimmed by 3 bases and J by 2 bases, 1 base remained unmatched. This CDR3 has 14 residues. Germline V gene data show CDR1 as SGHTA and CDR2 as FQGNSA. CDR3 loop: CASSLGLAPYEQYF. The CDR3 DNA is TGTGCCAGCAGCTTGGGACTAGCGCCCTACGAGCAGTACTTC.

This chain uses TRBV7-8 with TRBJ2-7, with 8 bases fitting TRBD2. Germline V CDR1 and CDR2: SGHVS, FQNEAQ. The CDR3 loop spans 14 amino acids. Trimming cost V 0 bases and J 3 bases; bases outside gene matches: 1. The CDR3 is CASSLASGSYEQYF. In nucleotides, the CDR3 is TGTGCCAGCAGCTTAGCGAGCGGGAGCTACGAGCAGTACTTC.

The CDR3 loop is CARSLIDRGHEQYF. In DNA, the CDR3 is TGTGCCAGAAGCTTGATCGACAGGGGCCACGAGCAGTACTTC. This sequence joins TRBV5-3 and TRBJ2-7, with 8 bases that match TRBD1. TRBV5-3 is treated as an ORF (open reading frame) with a function not yet certain. The CDR3 contains 14 residues. J lost 5 bases, V lost 1 base, and 5 bases had no gene match.

For the CDR3, the DNA is TGTGCCAGCAGTTCTAGCGGGAGTACAGATACGCAGTATTTT. Translation: CASSSSGSTDTQYF. V gene TRBV28 combines with J gene TRBJ2-3, with 10 bases identical to TRBD2. The junction had 1 base not matched to a gene; V was cut back by 4 bases and J by 3 bases. The CDR3 is 14 amino acids. Germline V gene data show CDR1 as MDHEN and CDR2 as SYDVKM.

The CDR3 nucleotides read TGTGCCAGCAGCTTAGCCGCGGGAGGGGCAAATGAGCAGTTCTTC. The encoded protein is CASSLAAGGANEQFF. The chain carries TRBV7-2 and TRBJ2-1; TRBD2 agrees at 9 bases. Germline V lookup: CDR1 SGHTA, CDR2 FQGNSA. The V and J ends lost 0 bases and 7 bases, in that order; junction bases with no gene match: 4. The CDR3 length is 15 residues.

The chain couples TRBV4-3 to TRBJ2-5; D is unclear. V was trimmed by 1 base and J by 8 bases, leaving 11 bases between them. CDR1 is LGHNA, CDR2 YSLEER, per germline. The CDR3 sequence is 13 residues long. The DNA for the CDR3 is TGCGCCAGCAGCCAAGCTACGGCCGCAACCCAGTACTTC. This encodes CASSQATAATQYF.

The chain's CDR3 is CASSQQLGQGRETQYF. CDR3 in DNA: TGTGCCAGCAGCCAACAATTGGGACAGGGGCGGGAGACCCAGTACTTC. The chain uses TRBV14 and TRBJ2-5; 10 bases are shared with TRBD1. The J segment lost 5 bases and the V segment lost 2 bases, leaving 8 bases of the junction unmatched. CDR1 is SGHDN and CDR2 is FVKESK in the germline V gene. The CDR3 extends over 16 amino acids.

The V call is TRBV13, the J call TRBJ2-7, with 12 positions matching TRBD2. Germline values: CDR1 PRHDT, CDR2 FYEKMQ (reference sequence). This CDR3 has 15 amino acids. Losses at the gene ends were 4 bases for V and 0 bases for J; bases not matched to a gene: 1. This CDR3 reads CASSSSGRASYEQYF. The CDR3 DNA reads TGTGCCAGCAGCTCTAGCGGGAGGGCCTCCTACGAGCAGTACTTC.

The J gene is TRBJ2-5, the V gene TRBV5-4; D not certain. Germline assignment: CDR1 SGHNT and CDR2 YYREEE (reference sequence). Between the trimmed V and J ends, which lost 1 base and 4 bases, there was a span of 5 bases. This CDR3 comprises 12 residues. CDR3 DNA: TGTGCCAGCAGCTTGAGTGCAGAGACCCAGTACTTC. Translation: CASSLSAETQYF.

The V call is TRBV6-1, the J call TRBJ2-3; tentative D call: TRBD2 (6 bases). Trimming pared 6 bases from V and 4 bases from J, leaving 17 bases between. CDR3 length: 15 residues. Germline V gene data show CDR1 as MNHNS and CDR2 as SASEGT. The CDR3 sequence is CASSVRRDGSDTQYF. CDR3 DNA sequence: TGTGCCAGCAGCGTCCGGCGGGATGGGTCAGATACGCAGTATTTT.

The rearrangement links TRBV5-1 to TRBJ2-2; perhaps D is TRBD1 or TRBD2 (5 bases each). Trimming stripped 4 bases from V and 5 bases from J, with 12 bases between. The germline CDR1 and CDR2 sequences are SGHRS and YFSETQ. This CDR3 spans 14 amino acids. The CDR3 is CASSIRDPTGELFF. Written as DNA, the CDR3 is TGCGCCAGCAGCATCCGGGACCCAACCGGGGAGCTGTTTTTT.

The V and J genes are TRBV5-1 and TRBJ2-3; D is perhaps TRBD2 (6 bases). The CDR3 is 15 amino acids. V lost 4 bases and J lost 5, with 17 bases in between. Germline V gene sequence: CDR1 SGHRS, CDR2 YFSETQ. CDR3 sequence (DNA): TGCGCCAGCAGCCCGGGGACTCCCTTAGAAGATACGCAGTATTTT. Translation gives CASSPGTPLEDTQYF.